A single sample is the source of the 24 T cell receptor beta chains below, sequenced in a study of T cell responses to AZD1222 COVID-19 vaccine. Profiling relied on immunoSEQ multiplex PCR, and the TCRdb table lists in-frame clones only, not all of them. Of approximately 80,000 clones in the sample, 80% to 90% are singletons; the top ten hold about 3%. The material sequenced was peripheral blood, taken 28 days after the second AZD1222 dose. The origin of the receptors is an adult who received the AZD1222 COVID-19 vaccine.

V usage is TRBV4-3 and J usage is TRBJ1-4; weak D call: TRBD1 (6 bases). CDR1 LGHNA and CDR2 YSLEER come from the germline V gene. V was cut by 0 bases and J by 8 bases, with 13 bases left in between. The CDR3 has 15 residues. CDR3 DNA sequence: TGCGCCAGCAGCCAAGATTTTACAGGGCAGGAAAAACTGTTTTTT. Amino acid sequence: CASSQDFTGQEKLFF.

This chain uses TRBV11-2 with TRBJ1-2; TRBD1 aligns across 9 bases. This CDR3 has 15 residues. V gave up 5 bases and J gave up 4 bases; unmatched junction bases: 8. The V gene's germline CDR1 is SGHAT and CDR2 FQNNGV. The CDR3 DNA is TGTGCCAGCAGCCCTGACAGGGGGGAGGGCTATGGCTACACCTTC. Amino acid sequence: CASSPDRGEGYGYTF.

V gene TRBV7-8 combines with J gene TRBJ1-5; D gene ambiguous. Per the germline V gene, CDR1 is SGHVS and CDR2 is FQNEAQ. V dropped 5 bases and J dropped 3 bases, with 5 bases sitting between them. This CDR3 contains 12 residues. The CDR3 DNA reads as TGTGCCAGCAGCCCCTACAATCAGCCCCAGCATTTT. This codes for CASSPYNQPQHF.

The CDR3 bases are TGCAGCGACGACGGACAGAACTATGGCTACACCTTC. Amino acids: CSDDGQNYGYTF. The chain links TRBV29-1 to TRBJ1-2, with D perhaps TRBD1 (6 bases). CDR3 length equals 12 residues. V lost 7 bases and J lost 2, with 11 bases in between. The germline gives CDR1 SQVTM, CDR2 ANQGSEA.

The chain couples TRBV28 to TRBJ1-4; the match to TRBD1 covers 8 bases. Germline values: CDR1 MDHEN, CDR2 SYDVKM. Losses at the gene ends were 5 bases for V and 2 bases for J; bases not matched to a gene: 7. CDR3 length: 16 amino acids. The chain's CDR3 is CASSHGQGGTNEKLFF. The CDR3 coding sequence is TGTGCCAGCAGTCATGGACAGGGTGGGACTAATGAAAAACTGTTTTTT.

The chain links TRBV5-1 to TRBJ1-5; 8 positions match TRBD1. This CDR3 is 14 amino acids long. CDR1 SGHRS and CDR2 YFSETQ come from the germline V gene. J was trimmed by 4 bases and V by 3 bases; bases with no gene match: 3. The CDR3 nucleotides read TGCGCCAGCAGCTCAGGGGGCGCGAATCAGCCCCAGCATTTT. It encodes CASSSGGANQPQHF.

The chain uses TRBV12-3 or TRBV12-4 and TRBJ1-2; D ambiguous. Trimming left V 5 bases short and J 1 base short, with 8 bases between. This CDR3 has 13 residues. The CDR3 bases are TGTGCCAGCAGTAATGGGGATAACTATGGCTACACCTTC. Its protein product is CASSNGDNYGYTF.

The chain has TRBV4-2 and TRBJ2-6; tentative D call: TRBD1 (5 bases). Germline V gives CDR1 LGHNA, CDR2 YNFKEQ. The CDR3 extends over 16 amino acids. The V end lost 0 bases, the J end lost 0 bases, and 6 bases lay between the germline ends. The CDR3: CASSQDRGSGANVLTF. The CDR3, as DNA: TGTGCCAGCAGCCAAGATAGGGGCTCTGGGGCCAACGTCCTGACTTTC.

This rearrangement joins TRBV7-3 to TRBJ2-3; either TRBD1 or TRBD2 may supply D (6 bases each). Per germline, CDR1 SGHTA and CDR2 FQGTGA. Trimming removed 5 bases from V and 8 bases from J, with 23 bases in between. The CDR3 contains 16 residues. CDR3 DNA sequence: TGTGCCAGCAGCCCAGACAGGTCCAACGGGGGTAGTACGCAGTATTTT. Residues: CASSPDRSNGGSTQYF. The entire variable domain, with the rest obtained from reference TRBV7-3 and TRBJ2-3, is as follows: GAGVSQTPSNKVTEKGKYVELRCDPISGHTALYWYRQSLGQGPEFLIYFQGTGAADDSGLPNDRFFAVRPEGSVSTLKIQRTERGDSAVYLCASSPDRSNGGSTQYFGPGTRLTVL.

This chain links TRBV5-4 with TRBJ2-7; possible D gene TRBD1, 5 bases. V lost 6 bases and J 4 bases, leaving 11 bases between the germline ends. The length of the CDR3 is 12 residues. The V gene's germline CDR1 is SGHNT and CDR2 YYREEE (reference sequence). In DNA, the CDR3 is TGTGCCAGCAACCTTGACAGTTACGAGCAGTACTTC. Translated, it gives CASNLDSYEQYF.

This clone appeared once. The chain combines TRBV5-5 with TRBJ1-1; D is unresolved. The germline V gene encodes CDR1 SGHKS and CDR2 YYEKEE (reference sequence). Deletions cut 2 bases from V and 5 bases from J, with 16 bases between. The CDR3 runs 15 residues. CDR3 nucleotide sequence: TGTGCCAGCAGCTTAAGGGAGGTGGGAAGGACTGAAGCTTTCTTT. Translation gives CASSLREVGRTEAFF.

The chain recombines TRBV28 with TRBJ2-1, with D possibly being TRBD2 (5 bases). The germline CDR1 and CDR2 sequences are MDHEN and SYDVKM. This CDR3 has 16 residues. V gave up 5 bases and J gave up 1 base, with 15 bases separating them. This CDR3 is CASSGTSWGSYNEQFF. The CDR3 DNA sequence: TGTGCCAGCAGTGGCACTAGTTGGGGTTCCTACAATGAGCAGTTCTTC.

The J gene is TRBJ2-7, the V gene TRBV13; unclear D gene. The V end lost 5 bases, the J end lost 2 bases, and 10 bases lay between the germline ends. Germline-derived CDR1 and CDR2 are PRHDT and FYEKMQ (reference sequence). The CDR3 is 13 residues long. Here the CDR3 DNA reads TGTGCCAGCAGCCCCAGTGGCGCCTACGAGCAGTACTTC. Amino acids: CASSPSGAYEQYF.

The V and J genes are TRBV29-1 and TRBJ1-2; D is undetermined. From germline, CDR1 is SQVTM and CDR2 ANQGSEA. Trimming removed 1 base from V and 4 bases from J, with 7 bases in between. This CDR3 is built from 12 residues. Here the CDR3 reads CSVEGAGYGYTF. CDR3 in DNA: TGCAGCGTTGAAGGGGCTGGCTATGGCTACACCTTC.

The chain is built from TRBV29-1 and TRBJ2-7, with 7 positions matching TRBD1. Germline assignment: CDR1 SQVTM and CDR2 ANQGSEA. V lost 6 bases, J lost 1 base, and 9 bases stayed unmatched. This CDR3 has 14 residues. The DNA for the CDR3 is TGCAGCGTCCGATCCGGGACAGTATCCTACGAGCAGTACTTC. It specifies CSVRSGTVSYEQYF.

The sample holds one count of this clone. V gene TRBV5-1 combines with J gene TRBJ2-1, with TRBD2 matching over 9 bases. Germline assignment: CDR1 SGHRS and CDR2 YFSETQ. After removal of 0 bases from V and 0 bases from J, the junction contained 1 base not matched to a gene. The CDR3 covers 16 residues. Here the CDR3 reads CASSLEAGGSYNEQFF. The CDR3 bases are TGCGCCAGCAGCTTGGAAGCGGGGGGCTCCTACAATGAGCAGTTCTTC.

This chain links TRBV6-5 with TRBJ1-2; TRBD1 might be the D (5 bases). The CDR3 has 13 amino acids. Germline V gives CDR1 MNHEY, CDR2 SVGAGI. Trimming took off 6 bases at V and 5 bases at J, with 13 bases between the two ends. The CDR3 spells CASSNGAVYGYTF. DNA for the CDR3: TGTGCCAGCAGCAACGGGGCAGTTTATGGCTACACCTTC.

The sample holds one count of this clone. The rearrangement links TRBV28 to TRBJ1-1; D is possibly TRBD1 (6 bases). Trimming stripped 7 bases from V and 6 bases from J, with 24 bases between. Per germline, CDR1 MDHEN and CDR2 SYDVKM. There are 16 residues in the CDR3. CDR3 bases: TGTGCCAGCACCCCGGGAGGGGGGGTCGGTTTCTCTGAAGCTTTCTTT. Its translation is CASTPGGGVGFSEAFF.

J is TRBJ2-3 and V is TRBV19, with 7 bases fitting TRBD2. Germline loops: CDR1 LNHDA, CDR2 SQIVND (reference sequence). Unmatched junction bases numbered 15, after V lost 5 bases and J lost 4 bases. CDR3 size: 17 residues. The CDR3 sequence is CASSLVVAGEGADTQYF. In DNA form, the CDR3 reads TGTGCCAGTAGTCTGGTGGTTGCGGGGGAGGGAGCAGATACGCAGTATTTT.

J is TRBJ1-2 and V is TRBV9; D is ambiguous. Between the trimmed V and J ends, which lost 3 bases and 5 bases, there was a span of 5 bases. CDR1 is SGDLS, CDR2 YYNGEE, per germline. The CDR3 extends over 11 amino acids. This CDR3 reads CASSGFYGYTF. The DNA for the CDR3 is TGTGCCAGCAGCGGATTTTATGGCTACACCTTC.

This chain connects TRBV5-6 to TRBJ1-1, with a tentative D call TRBD1 (5 bases). This CDR3 region has 14 residues. The germline V gene has CDR1 SGHDT and CDR2 YYEEEE. The V gene lost 0 bases and the J gene lost 3 bases, with 9 bases spanning the gap. Written as DNA, the CDR3 is TGTGCCAGCAGCTTGGGGGCAGGGTACACTGAAGCTTTCTTT. Translated: CASSLGAGYTEAFF.

This chain connects TRBV28 to TRBJ2-7; 12 nucleotides align to TRBD1. The CDR3 contains 15 residues. CDR1 and CDR2 (germline): MDHEN, SYDVKM. Trimming took 1 base from V and 7 from J; bases not matched to a gene: 5. In DNA form, the CDR3 reads TGTGCCAGCAGTTTATCTGGGACAGGGGGCGGAGAGCAGTACTTC. The encoded protein is CASSLSGTGGGEQYF.

The rearrangement joins TRBV5-1 to TRBJ1-1, with 7 bases aligning to TRBD1. The CDR3 covers 14 residues. The V gene end was trimmed by 3 bases and the J gene end by 2 bases; junction bases not matched to a gene: 4. Germline loops: CDR1 SGHRS, CDR2 YFSETQ. The CDR3 nucleotides are TGCGCCAGCAGCTGGACAGGAATCAACACTGAAGCTTTCTTT. Its protein is CASSWTGINTEAFF.

In this sample, this clone turned up once. This chain connects TRBV18 to TRBJ2-7; the D gene is possibly TRBD1 (5 bases). The V gene's germline CDR1 is KGHSH and CDR2 LQKENI. The V gene lost 4 bases and the J gene lost 2 bases, with 9 bases spanning the gap. The CDR3 has 13 residues. Here the CDR3 DNA reads TGTGCCAGCTCACTACGACAGCCCTACGAGCAGTACTTC. Its translation: CASSLRQPYEQYF.